The 15 T cell receptor beta chains in this list originate from one sample, sequenced in a study of T cell responses to AZD1222 COVID-19 vaccine. Assay used: immunoSEQ multiplex PCR; TCRdb lists only in-frame clones, some missing. The repertoire holds 150,000 or so clones, with about 85% as singletons. Sequencing used peripheral blood, obtained on day 0 of AZD1222 vaccination. These TCRs come from an adult in good health.

The chain has TRBV12-3 or TRBV12-4 and TRBJ2-1; D remains unclear. The CDR3 has 11 residues. V lost 3 bases and J 8 bases, leaving 5 bases between the germline ends. The CDR3, as DNA: TGTGCCAGCAGTTTCGCCCATGAGCAGTTCTTC. Its protein product is CASSFAHEQFF.

The chain combines TRBV5-1 with TRBJ1-2; D gene unclear. This CDR3 is 13 amino acids long. Trimming removed 2 bases at V and 6 bases at J, with 11 bases between. The germline CDR1 and CDR2 sequences are SGHRS and YFSETQ. The CDR3: CASSFVGGDGYTF. DNA for the CDR3: TGCGCCAGCAGCTTCGTCGGTGGGGATGGCTACACCTTC.

The CDR3 bases are TGTGCCAGCAGCCAAGAAGGGATTACGCAGTATTTT. It yields the protein CASSQEGITQYF. This chain links TRBV3-1 (or the pseudogene TRBV3-2) with TRBJ2-3, with unresolved D. The CDR3 sequence is 12 residues long. V was cut by 0 bases and J by 8 bases, with 6 bases left in between. CDR1 and CDR2 from the germline V gene are LGHDT and YNNKEL (reference sequence).

The V and J genes are TRBV7-2 and TRBJ1-5; D remains ambiguous. V lost 5 bases and J 3 bases, leaving 8 bases between the germline ends. The CDR3 spans 13 residues. Looked up from germline, CDR1 is SGHTA and CDR2 is FQGNSA. The CDR3 sequence is CASSTRTNQPQHF. The CDR3 DNA sequence: TGTGCCAGCAGCACCCGGACCAATCAGCCCCAGCATTTT.

The chain has TRBV4-1 and TRBJ2-6; maybe TRBD2 (7 bases). The CDR3 is made up of 13 amino acids. Per germline, CDR1 MGHRA and CDR2 YSYEKL. Trimming pared 8 bases from V and 4 bases from J, leaving 9 bases between. The CDR3 sequence: CASRGAGANVLTF. The CDR3 DNA reads as TGCGCCAGCCGGGGGGCGGGGGCCAACGTCCTGACTTTC.

V gene TRBV6-1 combines with J gene TRBJ1-6; possibly TRBD1 for D (6 bases). Trimming took 4 bases from V and 7 from J, leaving 17 bases between them. Per the germline V gene, CDR1 is MNHNS and CDR2 is SASEGT. The CDR3 length is 16 residues. CDR3 residues: CASSAQGKDSNSPLHF. In DNA, the CDR3 is TGTGCCAGCAGTGCGCAGGGGAAGGACAGCAATTCACCCCTCCACTTT.

This clone was found a few times. The rearrangement links TRBV20-1 to TRBJ2-7, with a possible D match to TRBD2 (6 bases). CDR3 length: 14 residues. Trimming took 3 bases from V and 4 from J, leaving 16 bases between them. The germline CDR1 and CDR2 sequences are DFQATT and SNEGSKA (reference sequence). The CDR3 nucleotides read TGCAGTGCTAGTGATCCGGGACTTAATTACGAGCAGTACTTC. This encodes CSASDPGLNYEQYF.

The rearrangement joins TRBV7-3 to TRBJ1-1; the D gene is possibly TRBD1 (6 bases). The germline gives CDR1 SGHTA, CDR2 FQGTGA. V was shortened by 1 base and J by 6 bases, with 12 bases between the two germline ends. The CDR3 is 14 residues long. The CDR3 DNA sequence: TGTGCCAGCAGCTTAATAGGGGGAAGTCCTGAAGCTTTCTTT. It translates to CASSLIGGSPEAFF.

V gene TRBV28 combines with J gene TRBJ2-7, with D unclear. The CDR3 loop spans 13 amino acids. Trimming cost V 3 bases and J 0 bases, with 6 bases left between them. Germline V lookup: CDR1 MDHEN, CDR2 SYDVKM. The CDR3 here is CASSLAASYEQYF. The CDR3 nucleotides are TGTGCCAGCAGTTTGGCAGCCTCCTACGAGCAGTACTTC. The whole variable domain, filled in from reference TRBV28 and TRBJ2-7, reads DVKVTQSSRYLVKRTGEKVFLECVQDMDHENMFWYRQDPGLGLRLIYFSYDVKMKEKGDIPEGYSVSREKKERFSLILESASTNQTSMYLCASSLAASYEQYFGPGTRLTVT.

V is TRBV18 and J is TRBJ1-2; no reliable D call. V lost 2 bases and J lost 8, with 15 bases in between. CDR1 is KGHSH, CDR2 LQKENI, per germline. This CDR3 is 14 amino acids long. Here the CDR3 reads CASSPYHDPEGYTF. DNA for the CDR3: TGTGCCAGCTCACCATATCATGACCCAGAGGGCTACACCTTC.

This clone was seen just once. The chain uses TRBV6-5 and TRBJ2-7, with 9 bases matching TRBD2. V shed 2 bases, J shed 6 bases, and the junction held 8 bases outside the gene matches. The CDR3 runs to 15 residues. Germline V CDR1 and CDR2: MNHEY, SVGAGI. For the CDR3, the DNA is TGTGCCAGCAGTTACCGAGCGGGGGGTAGGGGCGAGCAGTACTTC. This codes for CASSYRAGGRGEQYF.

This clone was counted a few times. V is TRBV6-5 and J is TRBJ2-7; no clear D gene. Trimming left V 6 bases short and J 3 bases short, with 12 bases between. The CDR3 length is 13 residues. CDR1 MNHEY and CDR2 SVGAGI come from the germline V gene. CDR3 DNA: TGTGCCAGCAGCCTGAGACGGATCTACGAGCAGTACTTC. Translated, it gives CASSLRRIYEQYF.

The chain couples TRBV4-3 to TRBJ2-7, with D possibly matching TRBD1 (6 bases). V shed 0 bases and J shed 2 bases, with 8 bases lying between them. There are 14 residues in the CDR3. Germline V lookup: CDR1 LGHNA, CDR2 YSLEER. The CDR3 bases are TGCGCCAGCAGCCAAGAGACAGGACCCTACGAGCAGTACTTC. Translation: CASSQETGPYEQYF.

This chain links TRBV12-5 with TRBJ2-2; D call uncertain. The CDR3 totals 12 residues. Germline V gene lookup returns CDR1 LGHNT and CDR2 FRNRAP. V lost 5 bases to trimming and J lost 5 bases, with 6 bases between them. The CDR3 bases are TGTGCTAGTGGTCTCCAGACCGGGGAGCTGTTTTTT. This codes for CASGLQTGELFF.

V is TRBV6-5 and J is TRBJ1-2; D uncertain. The V gene's germline CDR1 is MNHEY and CDR2 SVGAGI. The ends were cut back, 7 bases at V and 4 bases at J, with 10 bases in the middle. The CDR3 runs 12 residues. CDR3: CASKDPLYGYTF. CDR3 DNA: TGTGCCAGCAAGGACCCCCTCTATGGCTACACCTTC.